The 16 T cell receptor beta chains in this list originate from one sample, sequenced in a study of response to subunit inactivated influenza vaccine. TCRdb used MiXCR to reprocess the RT-PCR reads, holding one entry per CDR3 protein. The table records fewer than 700,000 distinct CDR3 sequences, 13% of them present only once. The sequencing used PBMCs from blood, collected 35 to 45 days after vaccination. The receptors here all came from a man aged 45-65 years who received an inactivated influenza vaccine.

A few counts support this clonotype. This CDR3 is CASSSPWDEKLFF. The CDR3 DNA reads as TGTGCCAGCAGCTCCCCGTGGGATGAAAAACTGTTTTTT. The chain uses TRBV12-3 or TRBV12-4 and TRBJ1-4, with D hard to call. This CDR3 region has 13 residues. V lost 6 bases, J lost 6 bases, and 11 bases lay in between.

This clonotype has ten or more counts. The DNA for the CDR3 is TGCAGCGTTACACGCGCCTACGAGCAGTACTTC. It is translated as CSVTRAYEQYF. The J gene is TRBJ2-7, the V gene TRBV29-1; D remains unclear. V lost 5 bases and J 2 bases, leaving 7 bases between the germline ends. The CDR3 has 11 residues. Germline lookup yields CDR1 SQVTM and CDR2 ANQGSEA.

This clonotype was found many times. The V call is TRBV20-1, the J call TRBJ1-4; D unresolved. The CDR3 is made up of 11 amino acids. Germline lookup yields CDR1 DFQATT and CDR2 SNEGSKA (reference sequence). V was shortened by 2 bases and J by 7 bases, with 5 bases between the two germline ends. CDR3 residues: CSARRSEKLFF. The CDR3 nucleotides are TGCAGTGCTAGACGGAGTGAAAAACTGTTTTTT.

This clonotype was counted a few times. The chain uses TRBV24-1 and TRBJ2-4; 12 bases align to TRBD1. This CDR3 region has 16 residues. Germline lookup yields CDR1 KGHDR and CDR2 SFDVKD. Trimming at V came to 10 bases and at J to 13 bases, leaving 19 bases not matched to a gene. CDR3 region: CATSHTGTGGAEHQYF. DNA for the CDR3: TGTGCCACAAGCCATACCGGGACAGGGGGCGCAGAACACCAGTACTTC.

This clonotype was detected only a few times. V gene TRBV5-1 combines with J gene TRBJ2-5; 9 bases agree with TRBD1. Per the germline V gene, CDR1 is SGHRS and CDR2 is YFSETQ. CDR3 length: 14 amino acids. With 4 bases clipped from V and 4 bases from J, the junction kept 5 bases outside the gene matches. CDR3 residues: CASSKGQGPETQYF. In DNA form, the CDR3 reads TGCGCCAGCAGCAAAGGACAGGGGCCAGAGACCCAGTACTTC.

This clonotype was seen ten or more times. The chain employs TRBV4-1 and TRBJ2-3; the D is unclear. Trimming shortened V by 0 bases and J by 0 bases, and 4 bases separated the two germline ends. The germline V gene has CDR1 MGHRA and CDR2 YSYEKL. CDR3 length: 14 amino acids. The CDR3 sequence: CASSQEPSTDTQYF. Written as DNA, the CDR3 is TGCGCCAGCAGCCAAGAGCCGAGCACAGATACGCAGTATTTT.

This chain connects TRBV7-2 to TRBJ2-3; TRBD1 might be the D (5 bases). V dropped 4 bases and J dropped 3 bases, with 8 bases sitting between them. The CDR3 sequence is 13 residues long. Germline values: CDR1 SGHTA, CDR2 FQGNSA. CDR3 loop: CASSWQGTDTQYF. CDR3 nucleotide sequence: TGTGCCAGCAGCTGGCAGGGTACAGATACGCAGTATTTT.

This clonotype was counted a few times. The rearrangement links TRBV12-3 or TRBV12-4 to TRBJ2-3; D is perhaps TRBD1 (5 bases). V dropped 3 bases and J dropped 3 bases, with 16 bases sitting between them. The CDR3 extends over 16 amino acids. The CDR3 loop reads CASSLSRVVRTDTQYF. Written as DNA, the CDR3 is TGTGCCAGCAGTTTGTCCAGGGTTGTTAGGACAGATACGCAGTATTTT.

The V call is TRBV24-1, the J call TRBJ2-5, with TRBD2 identical over 15 bases. V trimming: 3 bases; J trimming: 3 bases; junction bases outside the gene matches: 4. Per germline, CDR1 KGHDR and CDR2 SFDVKD. The CDR3 spans 17 residues. The CDR3 DNA sequence: TGTGCCACCAGTGATATACGGACTAGCGGGGGGGAAGAGACCCAGTACTTC. Translation: CATSDIRTSGGEETQYF.

This clonotype was observed a few times. The chain carries TRBV4-2 and TRBJ2-1, with 7 bases aligning to TRBD2. This CDR3 has 16 residues. V lost 0 bases and J lost 2; bases outside the gene matches: 4. CDR1 and CDR2 (germline): LGHNA, YNFKEQ. In nucleotides, the CDR3 is TGTGCCAGCAGCCAAGAAGAGCGGGATACCTACAATGAGCAGTTCTTC. It is translated as CASSQEERDTYNEQFF.

This clonotype was counted at least ten times. The rearrangement joins TRBV29-1 to TRBJ2-2, with a possible D match to TRBD1 (6 bases). Trimming pared 4 bases from V and 7 bases from J, leaving 16 bases between. The germline V gene has CDR1 SQVTM and CDR2 ANQGSEA. The CDR3 contains 14 residues. The CDR3 spells CSVANAGAVGELFF. The CDR3, as DNA: TGCAGCGTTGCTAACGCAGGGGCCGTCGGGGAGCTGTTTTTT.

The rearrangement joins TRBV3-1 to TRBJ2-5, with 8 bases lining up with TRBD1. Germline CDR1 reads LGHDT; CDR2 reads YNNKEL (reference sequence). The V and J ends lost 2 bases and 4 bases, in that order; junction bases with no gene match: 6. The length of the CDR3 is 15 residues. The CDR3 DNA sequence: TGTGCCAGCAGCCAACAGGGGGCGCGAAGAGAGACCCAGTACTTC. It encodes CASSQQGARRETQYF.

This clonotype was recorded at least ten times. This chain's CDR3 is CASSLLQGAREKLFF. DNA of the CDR3: TGTGCCAGCAGTCTACTACAGGGGGCGAGAGAAAAACTGTTTTTT. V usage is TRBV28 and J usage is TRBJ1-4; 9 nucleotides line up with TRBD1. The J segment lost 8 bases and the V segment lost 5 bases, leaving 9 bases of the junction unmatched. Germline CDR1 reads MDHEN; CDR2 reads SYDVKM. The CDR3 has 15 amino acids.

This clonotype was counted ten times or more. The J gene is TRBJ2-1, the V gene TRBV10-3; tentatively, D is TRBD1 (6 bases). The germline CDR1 and CDR2 sequences are ENHRY and SYGVKD. CDR3 length: 13 amino acids. Deletions cut 7 bases from V and 9 bases from J, with 16 bases between. The CDR3 DNA reads TGTGCCATCAAAGGGGGAGCCCCGGTTGAGCAGTTCTTC. The encoded protein is CAIKGGAPVEQFF.

In this sample, this clonotype turned up a few times. This sequence joins TRBV7-2 and TRBJ2-5; 7 positions match TRBD2. Trimming removed 1 base from V and 2 bases from J; junction bases left unmatched: 7. The length of the CDR3 is 16 residues. Germline CDR1 SGHTA, CDR2 FQGNSA. CDR3 loop: CASSLGSGAGQETQYF. The CDR3 coding sequence is TGTGCCAGCAGCTTAGGCAGCGGGGCGGGACAAGAGACCCAGTACTTC.

This clonotype was seen more than once but under ten times. The chain is built from TRBV12-3 or TRBV12-4 and TRBJ2-3, with TRBD1 as a possible D gene (5 bases). Deletions cut 2 bases from V and 4 bases from J, with 16 bases between. This CDR3 has 16 residues. CDR3 sequence: CASSLRLSGRADTQYF. The CDR3 DNA reads TGTGCCAGCAGTTTACGTTTGTCAGGGCGCGCAGATACGCAGTATTTT.